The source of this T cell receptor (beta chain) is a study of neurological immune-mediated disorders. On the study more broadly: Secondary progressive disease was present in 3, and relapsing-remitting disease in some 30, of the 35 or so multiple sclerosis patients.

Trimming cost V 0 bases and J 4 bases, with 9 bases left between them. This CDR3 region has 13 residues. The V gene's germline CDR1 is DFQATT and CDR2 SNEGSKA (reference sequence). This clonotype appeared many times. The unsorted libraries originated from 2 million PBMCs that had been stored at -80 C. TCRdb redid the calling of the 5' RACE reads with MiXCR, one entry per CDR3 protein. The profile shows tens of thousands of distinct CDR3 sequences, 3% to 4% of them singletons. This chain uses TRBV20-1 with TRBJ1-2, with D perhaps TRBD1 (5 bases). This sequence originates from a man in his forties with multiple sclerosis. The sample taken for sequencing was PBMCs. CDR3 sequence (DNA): TGCAGTGCTAGAGAAGGGGCAGCCTATGGCTACACCTTC. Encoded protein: CSAREGAAYGYTF.